The 19 T cell receptor beta chains below come from one sample, sequenced in a study of response to subunit inactivated influenza vaccine. Each CDR3 protein is one row after TCRdb ran MiXCR on the RT-PCR reads. The sample includes hundreds of thousands of distinct CDR3 sequences, less than 20% of them seen just once. The sequencing here drew on PBMCs from blood, taken roughly 5 days after vaccination. The origin of the receptors is a man aged 45-65 years who received an inactivated influenza vaccine.

This chain joins TRBV5-1 and TRBJ2-1; a weak D match, TRBD2 (6 bases). Per germline, CDR1 SGHRS and CDR2 YFSETQ. With 2 bases removed from V and 6 bases from J, the gap between germline ends came to 21 bases. The CDR3 has 17 residues. CDR3 sequence: CASSFYRRDSQGNEQFF. DNA for the CDR3: TGCGCCAGCAGCTTCTACCGGCGGGACTCCCAGGGCAATGAGCAGTTCTTC.

The chain joins TRBV6-6 to TRBJ2-7; D is ambiguous. The CDR3 has 12 amino acids. Germline CDR1 reads MNHNY; CDR2 reads SVGAGI (reference sequence). Trimming left V 9 bases short and J 3 bases short, with 12 bases between. CDR3 loop: CASRSVSYEQYF. CDR3 coding DNA: TGTGCCAGTCGAAGCGTAAGCTACGAGCAGTACTTC.

The chain uses TRBV29-1 and TRBJ2-7; TRBD2 aligns across 8 bases. CDR3 length: 11 amino acids. V dropped 7 bases and J dropped 4; count of bases not matched to a gene: 3. CDR1 is SQVTM and CDR2 is ANQGSEA in the germline V gene. In DNA, the CDR3 is TGCAGCGCCCAGCGGGAGTACGAGCAGTACTTC. Amino acid sequence: CSAQREYEQYF.

This clonotype was seen a few times. This rearrangement joins TRBV7-8 to TRBJ2-1, with TRBD2 matching 8 bases. Unmatched junction bases numbered 3, after V lost 1 base and J lost 7 bases. From germline, CDR1 is SGHVS and CDR2 FQNEAQ. The CDR3 runs to 14 residues. CDR3 region: CASSLVERGNEQFF. CDR3 in DNA: TGTGCCAGCAGCTTAGTAGAGCGGGGGAATGAGCAGTTCTTC.

This clonotype came up many times. For the CDR3, the DNA is TGTGCCAGCAGCTTTGGACGGCTAATGAGGAATGAGCAGTTCTTC. Translating gives CASSFGRLMRNEQFF. V usage is TRBV7-9 and J usage is TRBJ2-1; D call uncertain. Germline CDR1 reads SEHNR; CDR2 reads FQNEAQ (reference sequence). V lost 3 bases and J 7 bases, leaving 16 bases between the germline ends. The CDR3 extends over 15 amino acids.

This clonotype was picked up a small number of times. The V gene is TRBV5-1, the J gene TRBJ1-5; D gene uncertain. This CDR3 is 16 amino acids long. Germline V gene lookup returns CDR1 SGHRS and CDR2 YFSETQ. V lost 0 bases to trimming and J lost 1 base, with 11 bases between them. CDR3 loop: CASSLGTSGSNQPQHF. CDR3 in DNA: TGCGCCAGCAGCTTGGGGACCTCGGGGAGCAATCAGCCCCAGCATTTT.

This clonotype has a handful of counts. This chain joins TRBV4-3 and TRBJ2-1; TRBD2 matches at 9 bases. V trimming: 1 base; J trimming: 1 base; junction bases outside the gene matches: 2. CDR3 length: 16 amino acids. CDR1 is LGHNA, CDR2 YSLEER, per germline. Here the CDR3 reads CASSQVAGVSYNEQFF. As DNA, the CDR3 is TGCGCCAGCAGCCAAGTAGCGGGGGTGTCCTACAATGAGCAGTTCTTC.

This clonotype showed up many times. The rearrangement uses TRBV29-1 and TRBJ2-1, with no clear D. CDR3 size: 11 residues. V was clipped by 4 bases and J by 7 bases, with 8 bases between them. Per germline, CDR1 SQVTM and CDR2 ANQGSEA. This chain's CDR3 is CSVGISNEQFF. For the CDR3, the DNA is TGCAGCGTTGGTATTAGTAATGAGCAGTTCTTC.

Regarding this clonotype: At one boundary the junction diverges from the germline segment, which might be a read error. The V and J genes are TRBV12-3 or TRBV12-4 and TRBJ2-3, with D perhaps matching TRBD1 or TRBD2 (6 bases each). The CDR3 covers 16 residues. The DNA for the CDR3 is TGTACCAGCAGTTTGATGGCGGGGACACAAACAGATACGCAGTATTTT. It yields the protein CTSSLMAGTQTDTQYF.

This clonotype was picked up a small number of times. The V gene is TRBV7-9, the J gene TRBJ2-5; 8 nucleotides agree with TRBD2. The ends lost 5 bases at V and 5 bases at J; junction bases unmatched: 7. Germline V gene lookup returns CDR1 SEHNR and CDR2 FQNEAQ (reference sequence). The CDR3 totals 14 residues. The DNA for the CDR3 is TGTGCCAGCAGCCGTGAGCGGGAGCCGGAGACCCAGTACTTC. It is translated as CASSREREPETQYF.

This clonotype was counted between two and nine times. The chain carries TRBV2 and TRBJ2-3, with 8 bases matching TRBD2. The length of the CDR3 is 17 residues. Trimming removed 5 bases from V and 3 bases from J; junction bases left unmatched: 13. Germline V gene data show CDR1 as SNHLY and CDR2 as FYNNEI. The CDR3 sequence is CASSSEVAGYLTDTQYF. The CDR3 DNA reads as TGTGCCAGCAGTAGTGAGGTAGCGGGATATCTGACAGATACGCAGTATTTT.

The V gene is TRBV24-1, the J gene TRBJ2-7, with D perhaps TRBD2 (6 bases). The CDR3 loop spans 14 amino acids. Germline loops: CDR1 KGHDR, CDR2 SFDVKD. Trimming pared 4 bases from V and 4 bases from J, leaving 13 bases between. CDR3 sequence: CATSEGGRSYEQYF. In DNA, the CDR3 is TGTGCCACCAGTGAGGGGGGACGGAGTTACGAGCAGTACTTC.

The genes are TRBV28 and TRBJ2-5; TRBD1 matches at 7 bases. The CDR3 is made up of 14 amino acids. Germline V gene data show CDR1 as MDHEN and CDR2 as SYDVKM. The J segment lost 5 bases and the V segment lost 7 bases, leaving 10 bases of the junction unmatched. The CDR3 DNA is TGTGCCAGCAAAGTCCGGGACAGTTATGAGACCCAGTACTTC. It yields the protein CASKVRDSYETQYF.

There are a few counts of this clonotype. The chain combines TRBV28 with TRBJ2-3; D uncertain. The CDR3 is 11 residues long. V lost 7 bases and J 6 bases, leaving 8 bases between the germline ends. Germline CDR1 reads MDHEN; CDR2 reads SYDVKM. The DNA for the CDR3 is TGTGCCAGCACCTCGTTGGATACGCAGTATTTT. This codes for CASTSLDTQYF.

The V gene is TRBV5-1, the J gene TRBJ2-2; D not certain. This CDR3 has 14 amino acids. From germline, CDR1 is SGHRS and CDR2 YFSETQ. V was trimmed by 5 bases and J by 0 bases, leaving 8 bases between them. The CDR3 DNA reads TGCGCCAGCAGGTCCGTTTCGAACACCGGGGAGCTGTTTTTT. This gives the protein CASRSVSNTGELFF.

J is TRBJ2-1 and V is TRBV12-3 or TRBV12-4, with 9 bases lining up with TRBD1. There are 15 residues in the CDR3. The V segment lost 3 bases and the J segment 3 bases; nucleotides outside the gene matches: 3. CDR3 protein: CASSLGQGDYNEQFF. CDR3 sequence (DNA): TGTGCCAGCAGTTTGGGACAGGGCGACTACAATGAGCAGTTCTTC.

This chain links TRBV7-9 with TRBJ1-2; 9 bases map to TRBD1. The CDR3 is 17 residues long. Per germline, CDR1 SEHNR and CDR2 FQNEAQ (reference sequence). V was clipped by 5 bases and J by 5 bases; unmatched bases: 15. The CDR3 reads CASSGPGTGYRPYGYTF. DNA for the CDR3: TGTGCCAGCAGCGGACCCGGGACAGGGTATCGACCTTATGGCTACACCTTC.

In this sample, this clonotype turned up a few times. The chain is built from TRBV20-1 and TRBJ2-7; TRBD2 agrees at 8 bases. The V gene's germline CDR1 is DFQATT and CDR2 SNEGSKA (reference sequence). V was clipped by 8 bases and J by 7 bases; unmatched bases: 7. CDR3 length: 11 residues. CDR3 loop: CSPGTSREQYF. CDR3 coding DNA: TGCAGTCCCGGGACTAGTAGAGAGCAGTACTTC.

This clonotype came up a few times. The rearrangement joins TRBV6-1 to TRBJ1-6; TRBD1 might be the D (5 bases). CDR1 is MNHNS, CDR2 SASEGT, per germline. This CDR3 spans 17 amino acids. Deletions cut 4 bases from V and 0 bases from J, with 13 bases between. The CDR3 sequence: CASSVLGASSYNSPLHF. The DNA of the CDR3 is TGTGCCAGCAGTGTCCTTGGGGCTAGCTCCTATAATTCACCCCTCCACTTT.